This note documents a single TCR beta chain sequence. Its antigen remains unidentified. These data come from a study of T cell responses to AZD1222 COVID-19 vaccine. Study-wide points: Seropositive status at baseline applied to only a handful of AZD1222 recipients. Donors skewed white British and female; clonal diversity was possibly underestimated.

The CDR3 runs to 14 residues. The V gene's germline CDR1 is SGHTA and CDR2 FQGNSA. The V gene lost 0 bases and the J gene lost 3 bases, with 8 bases spanning the gap. The data were produced by immunoSEQ multiplex PCR, yet TCRdb's version contains in-frame clones alone and is incomplete. The table includes roughly 150,000 clones, more than 70% detected once. The J gene is TRBJ1-1, the V gene TRBV7-2; maybe TRBD1 (5 bases). The TCR comes from an adult in good health. This sample comprised peripheral blood, obtained on day 0 of AZD1222 vaccination. The CDR3 nucleotides are TGTGCCAGCAGCTTAGCCCAGGGACACACTGAAGCTTTCTTT. This translates into CASSLAQGHTEAFF.